The 6 T cell receptor beta chains given below trace back to one sample, sequenced in a study of CD8+CD57+ T cells in acquired aplastic anemia. TCR beta VDJ and CDR3 profiles were obtained from a genomic DNA template. MiXCR, applied by TCRdb to the reads, yields one record per CDR3 protein. This sample has approximately 260,000 distinct CDR3 sequences, with roughly 80% found just once. Only patients with CD8+CD57+ cell expansion on flow cytometry were chosen for sequencing. Specimen: sorted CD4+, CD8+, or CD8+CD57+ T cells (not recorded which) from PBMCs. The receptors derive from a human donor with aplastic anemia.

The V call is TRBV7-8, the J call TRBJ2-1, with D unclear. The CDR3 has 16 residues. V shed 3 bases and J shed 12 bases, with 24 bases lying between them. Germline values: CDR1 SGHVS, CDR2 FQNEAQ. In DNA form, the CDR3 reads TGTGCCAGCAGCTTTCAAGGAAGTGCGATACGCAGTATGCAGTTCTTC. As protein: CASSFQGSAIRSMQFF.

This chain joins TRBV29-1 and TRBJ1-6; the match to TRBD1 covers 10 bases. The length of the CDR3 is 12 residues. The germline V gene encodes CDR1 SQVTM and CDR2 ANQGSEA. The J segment lost 9 bases and the V segment lost 6 bases, leaving 2 bases of the junction unmatched. Written as DNA, the CDR3 is TGCAGCGTGGGGGACAGGGGTTCACCCCTCCACTTT. It specifies CSVGDRGSPLHF.

About this clonotype: The conserved final phenylalanine or tryptophan is absent from the CDR3, which likely points to a read error. The DNA is left out, because the CDR3 cannot be placed on it with certainty; the CDR3 is given as TCRdb lists it. This chain joins TRBV2 and TRBJ2-3. Germline CDR1 reads SNHLY; CDR2 reads FYNNEI. The CDR3 is made up of 14 amino acids, end residues included. CDR3: CASSVGSDPQYFDP.

This clonotype was detected many times. The genes are TRBV5-6 and TRBJ1-1; a possible D gene is TRBD1 (6 bases). Germline CDR1 is SGHDT and CDR2 is YYEEEE. The CDR3 totals 15 residues. V was trimmed by 0 bases and J by 1 base, leaving 10 bases between them. CDR3 amino acids: CASSLERGANTEAFF. The CDR3 bases are TGTGCCAGCAGCTTGGAGAGGGGGGCGAACACTGAAGCTTTCTTT.

For this clonotype: The DNA is left out, because the CDR3 cannot be placed on it with certainty; the CDR3 is given as TCRdb lists it. The chain links TRBV7-4 to TRBJ1-2. The germline CDR1 and CDR2 sequences are SGHVT and SQSDAQ. The CDR3 is 16 amino acids long, termini counted. The CDR3 region is CASSVVVTSSTSGYTF.

V and J are TRBV20-1 and TRBJ2-5; D remains unclear. The CDR3 consists of 13 residues. Germline values: CDR1 DFQATT, CDR2 SNEGSKA (reference sequence). Trimming removed 1 base at V and 0 bases at J, with 6 bases between. The CDR3 region has the DNA TGCAGTGCTAGAGGTTGGGACCAAGAGACCCAGTACTTC. This gives the protein CSARGWDQETQYF.